The clone carrying this T cell receptor beta chain was seen repeatedly, ten times or more. What it recognizes is unknown. The data are from a study of CD8 T cells in ankylosing spondylitis. Study-wide findings and caveats: A TCR beta motif made of fewer than ten highly homologous variants seemed typical of ankylosing spondylitis blood. Reactive arthritis synovial fluid and blood previously showed some of these motif variants.

Germline-derived CDR1 and CDR2 are DFQATT and SNEGSKA (reference sequence). V was cut by 2 bases and J by 7 bases, with 11 bases left in between. The CDR3 has 13 residues. TCRdb called the 5' RACE reads again in MiXCR, with one record for every CDR3 protein. The repertoire includes 200,000 to 300,000 distinct CDR3 sequences, about 11% of them detected once, and 5.5% to 8% sits in the top ten. The TCR was taken from a male donor with ankylosing spondylitis or in good health (not recorded which). The source material was blood, either unsorted or a sorted T cell fraction (not recorded which). The rearrangement uses TRBV20-1 and TRBJ1-4, with TRBD1 as a possible D gene (5 bases). This CDR3 is CSARWGEREKLFF. The CDR3, as DNA: TGCAGTGCTAGATGGGGGGAGCGTGAAAAACTGTTTTTT.